This record covers a single T cell receptor beta chain. This sample stems from a study of blood T cell repertoires in COVID-19. Study-wide background: Nucleic acid was either cDNA or gDNA, and it came from T cells, B-cell-depleted T cells, or PBMCs.

Germline assignment: CDR1 SGHAT and CDR2 FQDESV (reference sequence). CDR3 length: 12 amino acids. V gave up 5 bases and J gave up 4 bases, with 6 bases separating them. Libraries were prepared by immunoSEQ multiplex PCR; TCRdb keeps only in-frame clonotypes and omits some of them. This repertoire shows around 97,000 clones, over 75% found once; its top ten account for 15% to 20%. The source of this sequence is a human donor in a cohort sampled during active COVID-19. What was sequenced was peripheral blood. This sequence joins TRBV11-1 and TRBJ1-3; D ambiguous. The CDR3 DNA reads as TGTGCCAGCAGCCGGGAGGGAAACACCATATATTTT. It codes for CASSREGNTIYF.